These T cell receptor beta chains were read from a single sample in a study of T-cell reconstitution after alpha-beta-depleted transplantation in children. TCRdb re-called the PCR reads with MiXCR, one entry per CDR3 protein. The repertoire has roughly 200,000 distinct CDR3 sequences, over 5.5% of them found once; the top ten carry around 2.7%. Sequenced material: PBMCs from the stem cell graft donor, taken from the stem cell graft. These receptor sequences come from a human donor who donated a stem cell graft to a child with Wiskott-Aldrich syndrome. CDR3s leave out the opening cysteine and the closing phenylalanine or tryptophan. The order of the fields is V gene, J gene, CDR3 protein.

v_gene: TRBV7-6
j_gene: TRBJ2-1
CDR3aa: ASSSAASGSTSSYNEQF

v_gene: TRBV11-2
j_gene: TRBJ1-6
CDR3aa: ASSFVGEDSPLH

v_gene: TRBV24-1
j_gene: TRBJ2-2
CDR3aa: ATSDWAVSGTVPTGELF

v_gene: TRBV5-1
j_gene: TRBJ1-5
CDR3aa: ASSPGANSNQPQH

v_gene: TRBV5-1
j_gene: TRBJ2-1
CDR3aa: ASSLAGYGDEQF

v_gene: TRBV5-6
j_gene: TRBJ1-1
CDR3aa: ASTYKNTEAF

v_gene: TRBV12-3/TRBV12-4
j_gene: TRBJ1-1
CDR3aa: ASKTGQGNTEAF

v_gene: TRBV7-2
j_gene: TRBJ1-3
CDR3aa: ASSRTRDFSSGNTIY

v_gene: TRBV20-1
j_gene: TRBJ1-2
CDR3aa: SASNRGLNYGYT

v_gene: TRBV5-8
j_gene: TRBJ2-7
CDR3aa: ASSPSFRHYEQY

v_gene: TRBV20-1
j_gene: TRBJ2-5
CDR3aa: SARGVGGGQEETQY

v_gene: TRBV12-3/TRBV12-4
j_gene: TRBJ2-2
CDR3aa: ASSFRVGSTGELF

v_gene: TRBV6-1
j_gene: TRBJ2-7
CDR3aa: ASSEQGAHEQY

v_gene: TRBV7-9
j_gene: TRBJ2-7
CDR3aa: ASSSRVEAYEQY

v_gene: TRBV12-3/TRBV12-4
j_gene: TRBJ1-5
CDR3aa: ASSSSGTANQPQH

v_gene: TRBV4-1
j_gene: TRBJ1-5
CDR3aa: ASSLEGSNQPQH

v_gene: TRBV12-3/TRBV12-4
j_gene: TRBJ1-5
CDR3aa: ASSLERSSNQPQH

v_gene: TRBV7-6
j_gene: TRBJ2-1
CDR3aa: ASSLGLAGLYNEQF

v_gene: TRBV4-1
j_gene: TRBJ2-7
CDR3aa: ASSQDYYEQY

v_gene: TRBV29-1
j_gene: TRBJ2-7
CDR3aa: SAARQGPSYEQY

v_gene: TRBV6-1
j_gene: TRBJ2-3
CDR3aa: ASRQDRGTDTQY

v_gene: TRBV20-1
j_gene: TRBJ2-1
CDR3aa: SARGSAGSNEQF

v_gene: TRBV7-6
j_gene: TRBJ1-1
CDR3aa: ASTQQVNTEAF